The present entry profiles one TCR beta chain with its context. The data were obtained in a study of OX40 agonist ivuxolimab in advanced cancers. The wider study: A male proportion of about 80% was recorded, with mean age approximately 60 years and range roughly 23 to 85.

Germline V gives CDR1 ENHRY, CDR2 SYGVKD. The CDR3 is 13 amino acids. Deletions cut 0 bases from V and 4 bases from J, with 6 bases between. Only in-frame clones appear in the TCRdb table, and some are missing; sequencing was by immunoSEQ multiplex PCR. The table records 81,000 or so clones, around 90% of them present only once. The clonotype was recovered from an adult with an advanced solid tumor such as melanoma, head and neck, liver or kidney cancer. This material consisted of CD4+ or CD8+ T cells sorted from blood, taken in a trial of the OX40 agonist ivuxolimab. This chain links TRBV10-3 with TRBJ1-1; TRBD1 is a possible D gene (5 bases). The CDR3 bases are TGTGCCATCAGTGAGTCTAGGGGCACTGAAGCTTTCTTT. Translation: CAISESRGTEAFF.